This T cell receptor (beta chain) was captured by sequencing in a study of regulatory T cells in long-lasting Graves disease. This CDR3 is 11 amino acids long. Germline loops: CDR1 MNHNS, CDR2 SASEGT. With 10 bases removed from V and 7 bases from J, the gap between germline ends came to 13 bases. This clonotype was counted ten times or more. The antigen remains unidentified. Study conclusions and caveats: There was favoring of TRBV28, TRBJ1-2 and TRBJ2-5 in persistent disease. Public clonotype sharing was higher in persistent than newly diagnosed patients. What was studied was peripheral blood only, and not thyroid tissue.

Time point given: persistent/refractory GD, antithyroid drugs over 5 years with positive TRAb. The TCR library was prepared using RNA isolated from PBMCs. Patients hailed from an endocrinology department in Xi'an, China. Through Arm-PCR of CDR3 regions and iRepertoire HTBI primers, TCR beta libraries were built. TCRdb fed the multiplex PCR reads into MiXCR, producing one record per CDR3 protein. Among roughly 500,000 distinct CDR3 sequences, less than 25% were seen once, and the ten largest hold approximately 8%. This TCR was sampled from a female donor with Graves disease. The genes are TRBV6-1 and TRBJ1-2; D is ambiguous. The specimen was peripheral blood mononuclear cells (PBMCs), collected when the disease was refractory, from a patient treated with antithyroid drugs. The CDR3 loop reads CATPSSFGYTF. Here the CDR3 DNA reads TGTGCCACCCCATCCTCCTTTGGCTACACCTTC.